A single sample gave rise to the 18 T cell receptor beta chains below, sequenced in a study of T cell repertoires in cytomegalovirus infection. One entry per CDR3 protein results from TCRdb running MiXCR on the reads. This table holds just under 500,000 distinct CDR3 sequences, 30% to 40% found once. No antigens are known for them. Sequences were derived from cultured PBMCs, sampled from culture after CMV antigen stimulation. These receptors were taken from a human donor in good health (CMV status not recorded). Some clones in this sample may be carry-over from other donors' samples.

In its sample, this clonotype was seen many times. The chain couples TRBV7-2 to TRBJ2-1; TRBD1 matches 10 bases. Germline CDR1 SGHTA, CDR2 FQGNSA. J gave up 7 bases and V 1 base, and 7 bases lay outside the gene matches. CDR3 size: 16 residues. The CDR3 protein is CASSLGGTGARNEQFF. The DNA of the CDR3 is TGTGCCAGCAGCTTAGGAGGGACAGGGGCTAGGAATGAGCAGTTCTTC. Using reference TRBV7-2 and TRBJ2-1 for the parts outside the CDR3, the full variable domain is GAGVSQSPSNKVTEKGKDVELRCDPISGHTALYWYRQSLGQGLEFLIYFQGNSAPDKSGLPSDRFSAERTGGSVSTLTIQRTQQEDSAVYLCASSLGGTGARNEQFFGPGTRLTVL.

DNA for the CDR3: TGTGCCAGCACCGAGGGGGGCTCTGGGGCCAACGTCCTGACTTTC. This sequence encodes CASTEGGSGANVLTF. V is TRBV7-4 and J is TRBJ2-6, with D possibly called TRBD1 or TRBD2 (6 bases each). The CDR3 length is 15 residues. V was cut by 7 bases and J by 0 bases, with 10 bases left in between. CDR1 is SGHVT and CDR2 is SQSDAQ in the germline V gene.

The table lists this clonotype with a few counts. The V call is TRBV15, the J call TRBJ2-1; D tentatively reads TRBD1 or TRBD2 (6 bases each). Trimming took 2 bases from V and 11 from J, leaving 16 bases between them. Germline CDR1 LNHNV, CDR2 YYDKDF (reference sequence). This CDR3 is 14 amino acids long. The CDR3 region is CATSRQQTGRKQFF. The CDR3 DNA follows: TGTGCCACCAGCAGACAACAAACAGGGAGGAAGCAGTTCTTC.

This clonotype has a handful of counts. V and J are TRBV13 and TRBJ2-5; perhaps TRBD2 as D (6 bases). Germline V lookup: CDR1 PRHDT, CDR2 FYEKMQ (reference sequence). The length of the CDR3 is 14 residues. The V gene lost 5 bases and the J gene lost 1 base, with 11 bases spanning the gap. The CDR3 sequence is CASSPMGLQETQYF. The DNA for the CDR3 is TGTGCCAGCAGCCCTATGGGACTCCAAGAGACCCAGTACTTC.

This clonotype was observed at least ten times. The CDR3 DNA follows: TGTGCCAGCAGCCTAGTACCGGGACAGGGTGGTTCACCCCTCCACTTT. Amino acid sequence: CASSLVPGQGGSPLHF. The chain uses TRBV7-2 and TRBJ1-6; TRBD1 matches at 9 bases. The V segment lost 5 bases and the J segment 9 bases; nucleotides outside the gene matches: 11. Germline CDR1 is SGHTA and CDR2 is FQGNSA. This CDR3 comprises 16 residues.

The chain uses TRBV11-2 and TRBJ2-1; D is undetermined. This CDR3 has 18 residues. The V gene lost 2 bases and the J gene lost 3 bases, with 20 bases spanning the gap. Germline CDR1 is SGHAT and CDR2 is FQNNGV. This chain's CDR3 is CASSLKPTGNKVYNEQFF. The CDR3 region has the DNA TGTGCCAGCAGCTTAAAACCAACTGGGAACAAGGTCTACAATGAGCAGTTCTTC.

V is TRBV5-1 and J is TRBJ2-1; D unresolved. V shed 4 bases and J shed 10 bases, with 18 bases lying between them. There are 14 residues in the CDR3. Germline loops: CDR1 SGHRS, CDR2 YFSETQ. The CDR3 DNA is TGCGCCAGCAGCCCGGTGTTGAAAACCGGAGAGCAGTTCTTC. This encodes CASSPVLKTGEQFF.

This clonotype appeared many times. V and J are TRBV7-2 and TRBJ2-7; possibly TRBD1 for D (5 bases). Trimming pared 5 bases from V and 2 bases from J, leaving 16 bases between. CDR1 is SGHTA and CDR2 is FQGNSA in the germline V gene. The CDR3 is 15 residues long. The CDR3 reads CASSPSWGPTYEQYF. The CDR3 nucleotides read TGTGCCAGCAGCCCCTCCTGGGGCCCCACCTACGAGCAGTACTTC.

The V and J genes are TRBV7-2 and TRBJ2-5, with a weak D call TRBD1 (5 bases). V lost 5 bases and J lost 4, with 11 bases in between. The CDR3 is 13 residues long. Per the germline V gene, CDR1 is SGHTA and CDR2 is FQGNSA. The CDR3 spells CASSPQRGETQYF. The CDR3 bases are TGTGCCAGCAGCCCGCAAAGGGGAGAGACCCAGTACTTC.

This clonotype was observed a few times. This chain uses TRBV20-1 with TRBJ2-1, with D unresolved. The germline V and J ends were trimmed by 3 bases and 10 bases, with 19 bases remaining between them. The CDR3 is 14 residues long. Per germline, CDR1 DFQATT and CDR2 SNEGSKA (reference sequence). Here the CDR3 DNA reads TGCAGTGCTAGCCTGGGCAGATCGGATCGAGAGCAGTTCTTC. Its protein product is CSASLGRSDREQFF.

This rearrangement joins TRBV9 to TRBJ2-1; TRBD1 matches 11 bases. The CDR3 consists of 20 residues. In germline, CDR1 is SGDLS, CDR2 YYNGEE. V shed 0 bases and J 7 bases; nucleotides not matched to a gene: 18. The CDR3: CASSVGARLGQGGFRNEQFF. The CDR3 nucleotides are TGTGCCAGCAGCGTAGGGGCTCGGTTGGGACAGGGGGGGTTTCGGAATGAGCAGTTCTTC.

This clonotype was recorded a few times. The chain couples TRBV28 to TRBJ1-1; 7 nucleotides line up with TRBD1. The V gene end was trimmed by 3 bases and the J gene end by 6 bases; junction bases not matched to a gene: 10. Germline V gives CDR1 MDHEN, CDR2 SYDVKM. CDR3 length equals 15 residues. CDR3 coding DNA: TGTGCCAGCAGTTTGGGGGCGACAGGGCGGCCTGAAGCTTTCTTT. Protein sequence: CASSLGATGRPEAFF.

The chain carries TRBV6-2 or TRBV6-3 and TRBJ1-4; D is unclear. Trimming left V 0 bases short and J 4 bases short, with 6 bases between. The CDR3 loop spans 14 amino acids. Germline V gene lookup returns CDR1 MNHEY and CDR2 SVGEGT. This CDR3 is CASSYSAVNEKLFF. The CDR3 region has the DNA TGTGCCAGCAGTTACTCGGCTGTTAATGAAAAACTGTTTTTT.

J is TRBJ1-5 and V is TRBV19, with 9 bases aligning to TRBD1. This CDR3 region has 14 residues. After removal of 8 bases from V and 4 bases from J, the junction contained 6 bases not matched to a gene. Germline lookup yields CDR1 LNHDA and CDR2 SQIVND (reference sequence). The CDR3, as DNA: TGTGCCAGTGACCGGGACAGGGCTAATCAGCCCCAGCATTTT. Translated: CASDRDRANQPQHF.

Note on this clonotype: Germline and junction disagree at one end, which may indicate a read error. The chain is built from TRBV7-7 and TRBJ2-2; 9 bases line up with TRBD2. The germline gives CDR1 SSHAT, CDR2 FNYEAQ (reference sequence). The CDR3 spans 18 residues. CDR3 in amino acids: CASSLVPAGGPNTGELFF. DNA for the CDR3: TGTGCTAGCAGCTTAGTCCCGGCGGGAGGGCCGAACACCGGGGAGCTGTTTTTT.

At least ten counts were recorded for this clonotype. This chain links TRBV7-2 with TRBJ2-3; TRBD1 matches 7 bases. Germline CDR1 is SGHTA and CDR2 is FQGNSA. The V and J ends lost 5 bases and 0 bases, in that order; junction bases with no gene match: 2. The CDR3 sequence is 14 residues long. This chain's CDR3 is CASSTGQSTDTQYF. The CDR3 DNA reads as TGTGCCAGCAGCACGGGACAGAGCACAGATACGCAGTATTTT.

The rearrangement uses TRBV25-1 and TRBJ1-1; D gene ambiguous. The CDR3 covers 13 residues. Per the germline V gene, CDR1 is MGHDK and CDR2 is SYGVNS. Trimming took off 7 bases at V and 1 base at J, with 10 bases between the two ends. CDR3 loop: CASTVDSNTEAFF. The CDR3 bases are TGTGCCAGCACGGTCGATTCGAACACTGAAGCTTTCTTT.

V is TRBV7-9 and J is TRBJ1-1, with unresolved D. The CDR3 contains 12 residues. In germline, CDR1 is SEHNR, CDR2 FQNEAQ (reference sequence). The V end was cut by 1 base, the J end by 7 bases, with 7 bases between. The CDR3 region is CASSLDGVEAFF. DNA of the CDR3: TGTGCCAGCAGCTTAGACGGAGTTGAAGCTTTCTTT.